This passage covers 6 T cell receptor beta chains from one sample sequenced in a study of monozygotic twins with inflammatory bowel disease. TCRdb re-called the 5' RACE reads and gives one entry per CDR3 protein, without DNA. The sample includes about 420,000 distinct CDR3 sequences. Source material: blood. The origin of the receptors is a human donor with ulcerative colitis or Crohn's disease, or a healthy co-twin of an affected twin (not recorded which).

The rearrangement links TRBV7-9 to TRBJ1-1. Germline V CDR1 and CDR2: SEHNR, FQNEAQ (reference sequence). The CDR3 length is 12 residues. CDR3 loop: CASSEVNTEAFF.

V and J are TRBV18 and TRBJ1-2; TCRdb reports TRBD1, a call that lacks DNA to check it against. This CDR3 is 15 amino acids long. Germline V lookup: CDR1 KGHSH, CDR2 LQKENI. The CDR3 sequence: CASSPRQGSSYGYTF.

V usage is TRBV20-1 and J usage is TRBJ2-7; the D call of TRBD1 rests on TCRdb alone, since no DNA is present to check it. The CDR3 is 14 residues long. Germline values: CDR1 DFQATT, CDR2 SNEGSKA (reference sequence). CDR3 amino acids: CSASSTDNSHEQYF.

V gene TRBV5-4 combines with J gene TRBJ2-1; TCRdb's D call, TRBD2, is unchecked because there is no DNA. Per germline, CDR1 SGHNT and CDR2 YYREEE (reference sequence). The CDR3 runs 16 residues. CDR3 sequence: CASSLELAGTYNEQFF.

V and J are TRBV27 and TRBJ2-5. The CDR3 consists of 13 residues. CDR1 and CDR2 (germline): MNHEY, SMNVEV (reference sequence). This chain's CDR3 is CASSLIGQETQYF.

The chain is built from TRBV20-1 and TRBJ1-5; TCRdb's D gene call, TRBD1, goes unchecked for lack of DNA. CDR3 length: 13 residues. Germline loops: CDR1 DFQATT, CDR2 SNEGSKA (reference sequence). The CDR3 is CSVRPGVNQPQHF.